This T cell receptor beta chain appears in the sequencing data of a study of beta chain features in type 1 diabetes. Comment on this clone: Its antigen is still unknown.

Study conclusions and caveats: An over-representation of cells with high TCR expression could result from cDNA sequencing. Moderately but significantly shorter TCRB CDR3s were found in Type 1 diabetes patients in all four CD4+ subsets.

V lost 1 base and J 8 bases, leaving 8 bases between the germline ends. This CDR3 has 11 residues. From germline, CDR1 is DFQATT and CDR2 SNEGSKA (reference sequence). Sequenced material consisted of expressed TCRB transcripts (all of the isolated RNA was reverse transcribed). TCRdb's table, derived via immunoSEQ multiplex PCR, lists solely in-frame clones and lacks some. The sample has under 300,000 clones, roughly 22% seen once. This receptor was identified in a woman aged 40 to 50 with type 1 diabetes. The V call is TRBV20-1, the J call TRBJ1-2; D is unresolved. The sequenced sample was naive CD4+ T cells from blood. CDR3 residues: CSARGGLGYTF. CDR3 nucleotide sequence: TGCAGTGCTAGAGGCGGGTTGGGCTACACCTTC.